One sample yielded the 12 T cell receptor beta chains listed below, sequenced in a study of T cells in Graves' hyperthyroidism and ophthalmopathy. The source material, RNA transcripts, was used to amplify TCR beta CDR3 regions. HTBI primers drove first-round RT-PCR of the TCR CDR3. TCRdb itself ran the multiplex PCR reads through MiXCR, one entry per CDR3 protein. The table shows a few hundred thousand distinct CDR3 sequences, with more than 20% occurring only once. The sequenced sample consisted of blood. All receptors derive from a young man with Graves' hyperthyroidism.

In this sample, this clonotype turned up a few times. The V and J genes are TRBV2 and TRBJ2-2; 12 positions match TRBD1. In germline, CDR1 is SNHLY, CDR2 FYNNEI. V gave up 5 bases and J gave up 5 bases; unmatched junction bases: 6. The CDR3 totals 16 residues. The CDR3 nucleotides read TGTGCCAGCAGTCTCGGGACAGGGGGCGGGACCGGGGAGCTGTTTTTT. Protein sequence: CASSLGTGGGTGELFF.

CDR3 sequence reads: CASSRQGLPQHF. CDR3 coding DNA: TGTGCCAGCAGCCGGCAGGGGCTGCCCCAGCATTTT. The chain joins TRBV5-5 to TRBJ1-5; D may be TRBD1 (6 bases). The germline V gene has CDR1 SGHKS and CDR2 YYEKEE (reference sequence). Trimming took 4 bases from V and 9 from J, leaving 11 bases between them. The CDR3 has 12 residues.

This clonotype was observed a handful of times. J is TRBJ2-7 and V is TRBV11-2, with TRBD2 matching 10 bases. The junction had 8 bases not matched to a gene; V was cut back by 0 bases and J by 3 bases. CDR1 is SGHAT, CDR2 FQNNGV, per germline. The CDR3 totals 17 residues. DNA for the CDR3: TGTGCCAGCAGCTTAGATGAGGTTCGGACTAGCGGCTACGAGCAGTACTTC. Translating gives CASSLDEVRTSGYEQYF.

This clonotype was counted a few times. CDR3 bases: TGCAGCGTTACCAGACCGACAGGGGGTACGAAAAACATTCAGTACTTC. The encoded protein is CSVTRPTGGTKNIQYF. The chain couples TRBV29-1 to TRBJ2-4, with 9 bases matching TRBD1. CDR1 SQVTM and CDR2 ANQGSEA come from the germline V gene. Germline trimming cut 5 bases from V and 4 bases from J; bases unmatched to any gene: 12. This CDR3 spans 16 amino acids.

This clonotype was recorded at least ten times. The chain couples TRBV6-5 to TRBJ2-7; 7 nucleotides line up with TRBD2. J was trimmed by 1 base and V by 6 bases; bases with no gene match: 9. Germline loops: CDR1 MNHEY, CDR2 SVGAGI. This CDR3 spans 15 amino acids. As DNA, the CDR3 is TGTGCCAGCAGGGGGGGGTCTAGCGGTTCCTACGAGCAGTACTTC. This encodes CASRGGSSGSYEQYF.

This clonotype was observed a single time. For the CDR3, the DNA is TGTGCCAGCGGACTCATGTCGGGGGCCATCTACGAGCAGTACTTC. It yields the protein CASGLMSGAIYEQYF. This rearrangement joins TRBV6-1 to TRBJ2-7, with D possibly being TRBD1 or TRBD2 (6 bases each). Germline assignment: CDR1 MNHNS and CDR2 SASEGT. The CDR3 length is 15 residues. The germline V and J ends were trimmed by 8 bases and 3 bases, with 20 bases remaining between them.

This chain joins TRBV12-5 and TRBJ1-1, with 8 bases fitting TRBD1. CDR1 is LGHNT and CDR2 is FRNRAP in the germline V gene. The CDR3 is made up of 15 amino acids. Unmatched junction bases numbered 10, after V lost 3 bases and J lost 7 bases. CDR3 loop: CASGFSADRVYEAFF. The CDR3 coding sequence is TGTGCTAGTGGTTTTTCAGCGGACAGGGTCTATGAAGCTTTCTTT.

At least ten counts were recorded for this clonotype. The CDR3 nucleotides are TGCGCCAGCGGCGAGGGGGCAGGGGCAGAGACCCAGTACTTC. Amino acid sequence: CASGEGAGAETQYF. The rearrangement joins TRBV5-1 to TRBJ2-5; 7 bases align to TRBD1. V lost 7 bases and J lost 4; bases outside the gene matches: 10. Germline values: CDR1 SGHRS, CDR2 YFSETQ. There are 14 residues in the CDR3.

Ten or more counts support this clonotype. The gene calls are TRBV5-4 and TRBJ1-5; D ambiguous. The CDR3 contains 17 residues. The V gene lost 1 base and the J gene lost 0 bases, with 14 bases spanning the gap. The germline V gene encodes CDR1 SGHNT and CDR2 YYREEE (reference sequence). In DNA form, the CDR3 reads TGTGCCAGCAGCTTGTCGACACTGGGATATAGCAATCAGCCCCAGCATTTT. Translated, it gives CASSLSTLGYSNQPQHF.

There are a few counts of this clonotype. V usage is TRBV2 and J usage is TRBJ2-5, with D possibly matching TRBD2 (6 bases). V gave up 1 base and J gave up 5 bases, with 8 bases separating them. The CDR3 consists of 13 residues. CDR1 and CDR2 (germline): SNHLY, FYNNEI. The CDR3 region is CASSEGLEETQYF. CDR3 DNA sequence: TGTGCCAGCAGTGAAGGACTAGAGGAGACCCAGTACTTC.

This clonotype has at least ten counts. This chain connects TRBV12-3 or TRBV12-4 to TRBJ2-5; weak D call: TRBD2 (6 bases). This CDR3 is 16 amino acids long. Trimming left V 8 bases short and J 3 bases short, with 22 bases between. The CDR3 region has the DNA TGTGCCAGCCAAGTTCGAGCCGGGACTGAGAAAGAGACCCAGTACTTC. Its translation: CASQVRAGTEKETQYF.

This clonotype was found many times. The gene calls are TRBV6-5 and TRBJ1-2; D is ambiguous. The CDR3 is 13 residues long. The germline V and J ends were trimmed by 3 bases and 2 bases, with 7 bases remaining between them. Germline V lookup: CDR1 MNHEY, CDR2 SVGAGI. The CDR3 is CASSYSRNYGYTF. The CDR3 bases are TGTGCCAGCAGTTATTCGAGGAACTATGGCTACACCTTC.